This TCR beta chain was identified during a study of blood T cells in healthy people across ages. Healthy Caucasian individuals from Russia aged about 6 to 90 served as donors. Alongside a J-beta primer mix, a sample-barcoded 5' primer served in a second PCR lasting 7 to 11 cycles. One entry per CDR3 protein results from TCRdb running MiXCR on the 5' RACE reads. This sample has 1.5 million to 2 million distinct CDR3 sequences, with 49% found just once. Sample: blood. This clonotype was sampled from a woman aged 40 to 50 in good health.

Here the CDR3 reads CASSLGRLAGEQFF. CDR3 sequence (DNA): TGTGCCAGCAGCCTAGGGCGGCTAGCTGGAGAGCAGTTCTTC. The J gene is TRBJ2-1, the V gene TRBV9, with D possibly matching TRBD2 (5 bases). Trimming shortened V by 4 bases and J by 10 bases, and 18 bases separated the two germline ends. The germline V gene encodes CDR1 SGDLS and CDR2 YYNGEE. The CDR3 sequence is 14 residues long.